The T cell receptor beta chain under discussion was sequenced for a study of cytomegalovirus exposure and HLA in healthy donors. Study conclusions and caveats: Most subjects had HLA-A and HLA-B alleles reportedly predicted accurately by TCR beta sequences. Trimming of TCR beta V- and J-genes showed a link, identified in a later analysis, to a missense DCLRE1C variant. Common viral pathogens were later found to be apparently linked to several of the most significant clusters. In an earlier analysis, about 87% or about 30%: the productive usage of most TCR beta V segments.

Turning to this clone: Its antigen is as yet unknown.

60 Vbeta and 13 Jbeta primers were used in PCR. Some clones are missing from TCRdb's copy, which holds only in-frame ones; the method was immunoSEQ multiplex PCR. The sample lists hundreds of thousands of clones, about 80% seen once, with roughly 2.5% in the top ten. This clonotype was obtained from a woman in her sixties or seventies in good health and CMV-seropositive. Sequencing input: PBMCs.

The chain's CDR3 is CASARGWETSTDTQYF. DNA for the CDR3: TGTGCTAGTGCCCGGGGGTGGGAAACTAGCACAGATACGCAGTATTTT. This chain connects TRBV12-5 to TRBJ2-3, with D possibly matching TRBD2 (6 bases). The CDR3 runs 16 residues. V lost 7 bases, J lost 0 bases, and 17 bases lay in between. The germline CDR1 and CDR2 sequences are LGHNT and FRNRAP.